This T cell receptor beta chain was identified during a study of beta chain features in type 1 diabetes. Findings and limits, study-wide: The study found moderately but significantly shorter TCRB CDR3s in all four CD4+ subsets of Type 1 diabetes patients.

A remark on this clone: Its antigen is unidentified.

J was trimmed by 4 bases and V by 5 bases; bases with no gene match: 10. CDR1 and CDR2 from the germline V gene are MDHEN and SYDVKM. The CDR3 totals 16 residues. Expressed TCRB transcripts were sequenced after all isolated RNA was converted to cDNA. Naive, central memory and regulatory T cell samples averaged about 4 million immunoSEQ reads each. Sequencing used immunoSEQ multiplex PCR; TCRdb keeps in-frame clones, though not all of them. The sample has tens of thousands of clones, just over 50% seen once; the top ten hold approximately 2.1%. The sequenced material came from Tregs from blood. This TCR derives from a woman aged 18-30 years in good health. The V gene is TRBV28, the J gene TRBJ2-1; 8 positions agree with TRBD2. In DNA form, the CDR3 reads TGTGCCAGCAGTCCCCCCCCGACTAGCGCTTACAATGAGCAGTTCTTC. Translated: CASSPPPTSAYNEQFF.